This is a list of T cell receptor beta chains from one sample in a study of cytomegalovirus exposure and HLA in healthy donors. The table came from immunoSEQ multiplex PCR; TCRdb's copy has only in-frame clones and leaves some out. The sample consists of 150,000 or so clones, 70% to 85% of them appearing once. The sample comprised PBMCs. Every receptor here comes from a woman in her 40s in good health and CMV-seronegative. Each CDR3 is given with its conserved first and last residue. D genes are given only for firm matches. The size of a clone is reported for some rows only, either as once, few or many, or as a class for expanded clones.

D gene: NA
clone size: NA
V gene: TRBV7-9
J gene: TRBJ2-1
CDR3 DNA: TGTGCCAGCAGTCCGTCAAGCGGTTACAATGAGCAGTTCTTC
CDR3 protein: CASSPSSGYNEQFF

D gene: TRBD1
clone size: NA
V gene: TRBV5-4
J gene: TRBJ1-2
CDR3 DNA: TGTGCCAGCAGCCAGACGGACAGGGGCGGCGGCTACACCTTC
CDR3 protein: CASSQTDRGGGYTF

D gene: NA
clone size: once
V gene: TRBV6-1
J gene: TRBJ1-1
CDR3 DNA: TGTGCCAGCATTCTCGTGTATACCGGTTTCGGAGCTTTCTTT
CDR3 protein: CASILVYTGFGAFF

D gene: NA
clone size: NA
V gene: TRBV7-2
J gene: TRBJ2-5
CDR3 DNA: TGTGCCAGCAGCTTAGGGCAGATACAAGAGACCCAGTACTTC
CDR3 protein: CASSLGQIQETQYF

D gene: TRBD2
clone size: NA
V gene: TRBV9
J gene: TRBJ2-7
CDR3 DNA: TGTGCCAGCAGCGCGGGCGGGAGGGTTGGAGAGCAGTACTTC
CDR3 protein: CASSAGGRVGEQYF

D gene: TRBD1
clone size: NA
V gene: TRBV30
J gene: TRBJ2-3
CDR3 DNA: TGTGCCTGGAGTACAGGGGCAGATACGCAGTATTTT
CDR3 protein: CAWSTGADTQYF

D gene: TRBD1
clone size: NA
V gene: TRBV15
J gene: TRBJ1-1
CDR3 DNA: TGTGCCACCAGCCGCAGGGGGAGAACTGAAGCTTTCTTT
CDR3 protein: CATSRRGRTEAFF

D gene: NA
clone size: few
V gene: TRBV7-7
J gene: TRBJ2-7
CDR3 DNA: TGTGCCAGCAGCTTAGGTTCAGGGGTAACCTACGAGCAGTACTTC
CDR3 protein: CASSLGSGVTYEQYF

D gene: TRBD1
clone size: NA
V gene: TRBV7-3
J gene: TRBJ2-1
CDR3 DNA: TGTGCCAGCAGCCCCCGGTCGGGGACAGCCTTAAACTACAATGAGCAGTTCTTC
CDR3 protein: CASSPRSGTALNYNEQFF

D gene: NA
clone size: once
V gene: TRBV7-7
J gene: TRBJ2-1
CDR3 DNA: TGTGCCAGCAGCTTAGACAGGGAACTGGAGCAGTTCTTC
CDR3 protein: CASSLDRELEQFF

D gene: TRBD1
clone size: few
V gene: TRBV7-2
J gene: TRBJ1-4
CDR3 DNA: TGTGCCAGCAGCTTACGTACAGGGGGCACTAATGAAAAACTGTTTTTT
CDR3 protein: CASSLRTGGTNEKLFF

D gene: NA
clone size: NA
V gene: TRBV5-8
J gene: TRBJ1-3
CDR3 DNA: TGTGCCAGCAGCTTGTCCCCGGGCTCTGGAAACACCATATATTTT
CDR3 protein: CASSLSPGSGNTIYF

D gene: NA
clone size: NA
V gene: TRBV2
J gene: TRBJ2-3
CDR3 DNA: TGTGCCAGCAGAAACGGGATCACAGATACGCAGTATTTT
CDR3 protein: CASRNGITDTQYF

D gene: NA
clone size: NA
V gene: TRBV10-1
J gene: TRBJ2-5
CDR3 DNA: TGCGCCAGCAGTGAAGACGGGTTAGCAGGGGAGACCCAGTACTTC
CDR3 protein: CASSEDGLAGETQYF

D gene: TRBD2
clone size: NA
V gene: TRBV9
J gene: TRBJ2-1
CDR3 DNA: TGTGCCAGCAGCGTTGTAGGCGGGAGGGGGACGTACAATGAGCAGTTCTTC
CDR3 protein: CASSVVGGRGTYNEQFF

D gene: TRBD2
clone size: NA
V gene: TRBV7-8
J gene: TRBJ2-7
CDR3 DNA: TGTGCCAGCAGCTTAGTCCGGAGTGGGGGGGTCTACAAGCAGTACTTC
CDR3 protein: CASSLVRSGGVYKQYF

D gene: TRBD2
clone size: NA
V gene: TRBV7-3
J gene: TRBJ2-1
CDR3 DNA: TGTGCCAGCAGCTTAACCCGGACTAGCGGTGAGCAGTTCTTC
CDR3 protein: CASSLTRTSGEQFF